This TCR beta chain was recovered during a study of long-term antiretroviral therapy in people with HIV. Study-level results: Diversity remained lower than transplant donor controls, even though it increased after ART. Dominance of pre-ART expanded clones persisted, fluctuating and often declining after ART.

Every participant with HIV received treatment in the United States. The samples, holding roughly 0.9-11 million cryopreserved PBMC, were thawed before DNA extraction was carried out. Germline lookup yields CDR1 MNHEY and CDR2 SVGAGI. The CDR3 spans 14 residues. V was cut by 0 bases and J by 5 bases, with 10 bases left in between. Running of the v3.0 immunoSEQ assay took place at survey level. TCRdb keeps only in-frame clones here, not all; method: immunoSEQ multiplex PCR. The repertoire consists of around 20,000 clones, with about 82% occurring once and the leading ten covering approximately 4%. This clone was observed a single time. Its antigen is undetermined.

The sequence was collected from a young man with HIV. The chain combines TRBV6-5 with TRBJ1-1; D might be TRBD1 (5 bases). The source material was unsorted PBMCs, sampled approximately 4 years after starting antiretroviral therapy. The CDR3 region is CASSYSIRETEAFF. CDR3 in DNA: TGTGCCAGCAGTTACTCGATCAGGGAAACTGAAGCTTTCTTT.